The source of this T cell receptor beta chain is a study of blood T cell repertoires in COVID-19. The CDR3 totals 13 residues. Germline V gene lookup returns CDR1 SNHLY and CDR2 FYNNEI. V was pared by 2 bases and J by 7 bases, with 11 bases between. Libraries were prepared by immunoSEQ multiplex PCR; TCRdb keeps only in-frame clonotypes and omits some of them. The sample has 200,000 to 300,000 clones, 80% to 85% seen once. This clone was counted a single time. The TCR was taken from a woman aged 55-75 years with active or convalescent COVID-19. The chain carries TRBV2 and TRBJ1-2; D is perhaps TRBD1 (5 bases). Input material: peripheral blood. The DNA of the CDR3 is TGTGCCAGCAGTGAACAGGGTTTGGGTGGCTACACCTTC. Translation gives CASSEQGLGGYTF.